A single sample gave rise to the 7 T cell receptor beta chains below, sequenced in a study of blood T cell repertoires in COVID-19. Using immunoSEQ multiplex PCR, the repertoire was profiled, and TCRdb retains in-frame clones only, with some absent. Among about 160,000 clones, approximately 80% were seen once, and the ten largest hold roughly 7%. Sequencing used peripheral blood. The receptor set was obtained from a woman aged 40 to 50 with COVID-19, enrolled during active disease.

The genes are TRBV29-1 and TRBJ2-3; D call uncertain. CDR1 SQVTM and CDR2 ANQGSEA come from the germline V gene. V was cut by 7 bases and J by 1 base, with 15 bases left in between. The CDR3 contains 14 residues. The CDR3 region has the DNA TGCAGCGCGAAATTAGTTGTCGGCACAGATACGCAGTATTTT. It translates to CSAKLVVGTDTQYF.

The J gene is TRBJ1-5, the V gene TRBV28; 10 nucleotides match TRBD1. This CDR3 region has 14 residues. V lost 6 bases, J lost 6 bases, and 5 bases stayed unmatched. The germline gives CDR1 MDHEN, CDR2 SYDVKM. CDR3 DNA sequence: TGTGCCAGCAGCCGACAGGGGGCGACTCAGCCCCAGCATTTT. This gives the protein CASSRQGATQPQHF.

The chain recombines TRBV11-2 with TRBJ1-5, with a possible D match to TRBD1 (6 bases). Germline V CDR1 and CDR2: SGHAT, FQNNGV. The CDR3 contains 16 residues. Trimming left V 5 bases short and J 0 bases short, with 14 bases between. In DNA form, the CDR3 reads TGTGCCAGCAGCGAAAACTCAGGGGTTAGCAATCAGCCCCAGCATTTT. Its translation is CASSENSGVSNQPQHF.

CDR3 residues: CASISDRFGTDTQYF. CDR3 sequence (DNA): TGTGCCAGCATTTCAGACAGGTTTGGGACAGATACGCAGTATTTT. The chain has TRBV6-5 and TRBJ2-3, with D perhaps TRBD1 (6 bases). Trimming pared 7 bases from V and 3 bases from J, leaving 17 bases between. This CDR3 region has 15 residues. Germline CDR1 is MNHEY and CDR2 is SVGAGI.

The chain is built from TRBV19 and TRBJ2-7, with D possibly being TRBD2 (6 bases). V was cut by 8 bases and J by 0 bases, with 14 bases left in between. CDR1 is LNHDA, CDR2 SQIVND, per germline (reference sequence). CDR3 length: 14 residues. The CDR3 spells CASRALASSYEQYF. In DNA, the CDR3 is TGTGCCAGTCGGGCACTAGCTAGCTCCTACGAGCAGTACTTC.

The CDR3 DNA reads TGTGCCAGCAGCCCTACGACAGGGAATAATTCACCCCTCCACTTT. Amino acids: CASSPTTGNNSPLHF. V and J are TRBV14 and TRBJ1-6, with 7 bases lining up with TRBD1. The CDR3 contains 15 residues. V was clipped by 4 bases and J by 5 bases; unmatched bases: 5. Germline V gene lookup returns CDR1 SGHDN and CDR2 FVKESK.

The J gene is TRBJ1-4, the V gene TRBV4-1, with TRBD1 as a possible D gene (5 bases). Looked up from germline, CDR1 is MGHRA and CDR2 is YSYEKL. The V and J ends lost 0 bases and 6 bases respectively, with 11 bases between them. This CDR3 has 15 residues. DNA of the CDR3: TGCGCCAGCAGCCAAGAATATCGCAGGGATGAAAAACTGTTTTTT. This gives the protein CASSQEYRRDEKLFF.